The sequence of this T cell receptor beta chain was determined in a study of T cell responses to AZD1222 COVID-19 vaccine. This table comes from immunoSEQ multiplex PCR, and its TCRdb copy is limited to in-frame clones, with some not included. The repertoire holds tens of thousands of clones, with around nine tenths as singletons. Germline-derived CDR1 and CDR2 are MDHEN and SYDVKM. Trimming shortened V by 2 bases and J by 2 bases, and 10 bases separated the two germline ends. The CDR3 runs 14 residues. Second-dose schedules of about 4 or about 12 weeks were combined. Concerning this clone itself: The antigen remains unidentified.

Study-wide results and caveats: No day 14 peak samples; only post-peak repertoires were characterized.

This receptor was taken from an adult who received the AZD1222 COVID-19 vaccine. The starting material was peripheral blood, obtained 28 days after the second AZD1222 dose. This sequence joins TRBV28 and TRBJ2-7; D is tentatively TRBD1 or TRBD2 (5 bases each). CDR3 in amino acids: CASSLGGIAYEQYF. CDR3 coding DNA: TGTGCCAGCAGTTTAGGGGGAATAGCCTACGAGCAGTACTTC.